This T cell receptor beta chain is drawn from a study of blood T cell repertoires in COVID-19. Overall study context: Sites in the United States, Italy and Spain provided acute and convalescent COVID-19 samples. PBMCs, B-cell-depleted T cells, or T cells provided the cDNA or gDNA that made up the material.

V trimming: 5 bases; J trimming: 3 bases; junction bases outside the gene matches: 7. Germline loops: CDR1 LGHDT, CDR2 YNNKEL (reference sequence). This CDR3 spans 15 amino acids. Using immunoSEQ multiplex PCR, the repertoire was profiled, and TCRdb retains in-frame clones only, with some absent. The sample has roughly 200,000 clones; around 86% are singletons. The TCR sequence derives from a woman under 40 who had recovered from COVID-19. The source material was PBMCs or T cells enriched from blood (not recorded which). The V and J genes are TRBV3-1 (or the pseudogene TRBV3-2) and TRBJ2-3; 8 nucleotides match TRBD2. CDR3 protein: CASSTSGRTTDTQYF. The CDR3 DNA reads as TGTGCCAGCAGCACTAGCGGACGAACTACAGATACGCAGTATTTT.